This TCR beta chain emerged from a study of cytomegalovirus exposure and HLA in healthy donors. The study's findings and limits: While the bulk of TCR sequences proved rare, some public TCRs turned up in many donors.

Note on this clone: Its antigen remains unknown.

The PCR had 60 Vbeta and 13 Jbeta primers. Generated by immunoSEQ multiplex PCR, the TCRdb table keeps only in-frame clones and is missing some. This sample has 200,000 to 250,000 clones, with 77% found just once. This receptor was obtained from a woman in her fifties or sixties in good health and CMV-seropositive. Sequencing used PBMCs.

The DNA for the CDR3 is TGTGCCAGCAAGAATAACGTGGGGCGCGTCTACGAGCAGTACTTC. It encodes CASKNNVGRVYEQYF. J is TRBJ2-7 and V is TRBV28; a possible D gene is TRBD1 (5 bases). The CDR3 length is 15 residues. Germline values: CDR1 MDHEN, CDR2 SYDVKM. Trimming took off 7 bases at V and 3 bases at J, with 19 bases between the two ends.